This T cell receptor (beta chain) was sequenced during a study of CD8 T cells in ankylosing spondylitis. The study, taken as a whole, reports: Disease-associated clones were CD8+ and fairly uncommon in peripheral blood. Past research had described some motif variants in reactive arthritis synovial fluid and blood. A motif in TCR beta, a set of roughly 8 highly homologous variants, appeared characteristic of ankylosing spondylitis blood.

V was clipped by 3 bases and J by 8 bases; unmatched bases: 8. The CDR3 has 15 amino acids. Per germline, CDR1 MGHDK and CDR2 SYGVNS. Quantitative molecular-barcoded 5'-RACE generated the TCR beta libraries. TCRdb re-derived calls from the 5' RACE reads in MiXCR, one entry per CDR3 protein. This table has 180,000 or so distinct CDR3 sequences, about 9.9% appearing once. This clonotype was seen ten or more times. Its matching antigen is unknown. The sequencing sample was made of blood, either unsorted or a sorted T cell fraction (not recorded which). The source is a male donor with ankylosing spondylitis or in good health (not recorded which). The rearrangement joins TRBV25-1 to TRBJ2-4; the match to TRBD2 covers 9 bases. CDR3 sequence: CASSDRRGGPDIQYF. CDR3 DNA: TGTGCCAGCAGTGACAGGCGGGGGGGCCCAGACATTCAGTACTTC.